This record looks at one TCR beta chain sequence and its context. It has no known antigen specificity. No much larger clone exists at a distance of one base, and base qualities are not known. TCRbeta CDR3 regions were amplified from genomic DNA using the immunoSEQ Assay, a bias-controlled multiplex PCR. Per the original workflow: The number of nucleated cells in each sample was estimated by amplification of reference gene primers within the assay. To quantify the absolute abundance of each unique TCRbeta CDR3 rearrangement, sequence reads were collapsed and filtered. For each sample, productive Simpson clonality was calculated as the square root of Simpson's diversity index over productive rearrangements. TCRdb took over this immuneACCESS table, retaining in-frame rearrangements with V and J assigned. Such tables are incomplete; in checked studies, under half of the missing clones stem from an unresolved V gene, and the remainder is unexplained. V, J and clone size were drawn from that table, and D and trimming were deduced from the DNA. The sample includes around 94,000 clones, with 85% to 90% observed a single time. The ten largest clones represent under 3% of the sample.

Whole blood was collected in K2EDTA tubes by collaborating institutions according to the institutions' own protocols. Collaborator samples were shipped for TCRbeta analysis as frozen whole blood, isolated PBMCs, or DNA extracted from either sample type. These data belong to a study of blood T cell repertoires in COVID-19 (dated by TCRdb to 2020 to 2021). For the wider study: Samples covering the acute and convalescent phases of COVID-19 were provided by collaborators in the United States, Italy and Spain. The prospective study material was composed of cDNA or gDNA derived from T cells, B-cell-depleted T cells, or PBMCs. The dataset comprised deeply sampled blood TCRbeta repertoires from subjects exposed to, actively infected with, or recovered from COVID-19. A freely available public database, intended as a resource for researchers studying the immune response to SARS-CoV-2, is where the repertoires were released. The samples were drawn from two sources: the first 160 participants of the ongoing ImmuneRACE study, and 950 to 1,500 subjects contributed by 6 global collaborators. Nearly every sample came with metadata listing a de-identified subject ID, COVID-19 status, age in years and sex. Where HLA class I and class II types were available, the types were taken from metadata supplied by the sample provider, not from assay-based typing. Findings and caveats that apply to the study as a whole: The amount of clinical and demographic metadata varied by source and participant and was provided uncurated.

V loses 2 bases of germline sequence and J loses 5 bases, and the interval between the two ends is 7 bases. CDR1 is given as SNHLY and CDR2 as FYNNEI, both from the germline V gene. The cysteine opens and the phenylalanine closes a CDR3 of 13 amino acids. Only CDR3 DNA remains: 39 bases, in frame from the first base. The material sequenced was peripheral blood. Rearrangement joined TRBV2 to TRBJ1-5, and TRBD1 may be the D gene, going by 6 matching bases. The receptor comes from a middle-aged man with active or convalescent COVID-19. The CDR3 region reads CASSESGDQPQHF. DNA sequence: TGTGCCAGCAGTGAATCAGGGGATCAGCCCCAGCATTTT.